This TCR beta chain emerged from a study of CXCR3-negative and CXCR3-positive naive CD8 T cells. Findings of the study overall: More hydrophobic TRB CDR3s were found in CXCR3-positive naive cells than in CXCR3-negative naive cells. Naive subsets had comparable surface CD5; TCR strength was inferred from TRB CDR3 properties. Memory cells showed distinct TRBV-TRBJ patterns, while the two naive subsets matched. Diversity ran similarly high across both naive subsets but far lower in memory CD8+ cells.

CDR1 and CDR2 (germline): SNHLY, FYNNEI. The CDR3 totals 12 residues. Comment on this clonotype: Its matching antigen is unknown.

Cells that were CD45RO-CCR7+CD27+CD95- constituted naive CD8+ T cells. 5' RACE that incorporated UMI labels was used to prepare the TRB cDNA libraries. Reprocessing the 5' RACE reads, TCRdb reports a single entry for every CDR3 protein and omits DNA. The listing records some 130,000 distinct CDR3 sequences. The rearrangement uses TRBV2 and TRBJ2-1. This TCR was sampled from a human donor in good health. Some clones in this sample may be carry-over from other donors' samples. The sample taken for sequencing was naive CXCR3+ CD8+ T cells from blood. Subset reported: CD45RO-CCR7+CD27+CD95- naive CD8+ T cells expressing CXCR3 (TNR3+). CDR3: CASSDQYNEQFF.